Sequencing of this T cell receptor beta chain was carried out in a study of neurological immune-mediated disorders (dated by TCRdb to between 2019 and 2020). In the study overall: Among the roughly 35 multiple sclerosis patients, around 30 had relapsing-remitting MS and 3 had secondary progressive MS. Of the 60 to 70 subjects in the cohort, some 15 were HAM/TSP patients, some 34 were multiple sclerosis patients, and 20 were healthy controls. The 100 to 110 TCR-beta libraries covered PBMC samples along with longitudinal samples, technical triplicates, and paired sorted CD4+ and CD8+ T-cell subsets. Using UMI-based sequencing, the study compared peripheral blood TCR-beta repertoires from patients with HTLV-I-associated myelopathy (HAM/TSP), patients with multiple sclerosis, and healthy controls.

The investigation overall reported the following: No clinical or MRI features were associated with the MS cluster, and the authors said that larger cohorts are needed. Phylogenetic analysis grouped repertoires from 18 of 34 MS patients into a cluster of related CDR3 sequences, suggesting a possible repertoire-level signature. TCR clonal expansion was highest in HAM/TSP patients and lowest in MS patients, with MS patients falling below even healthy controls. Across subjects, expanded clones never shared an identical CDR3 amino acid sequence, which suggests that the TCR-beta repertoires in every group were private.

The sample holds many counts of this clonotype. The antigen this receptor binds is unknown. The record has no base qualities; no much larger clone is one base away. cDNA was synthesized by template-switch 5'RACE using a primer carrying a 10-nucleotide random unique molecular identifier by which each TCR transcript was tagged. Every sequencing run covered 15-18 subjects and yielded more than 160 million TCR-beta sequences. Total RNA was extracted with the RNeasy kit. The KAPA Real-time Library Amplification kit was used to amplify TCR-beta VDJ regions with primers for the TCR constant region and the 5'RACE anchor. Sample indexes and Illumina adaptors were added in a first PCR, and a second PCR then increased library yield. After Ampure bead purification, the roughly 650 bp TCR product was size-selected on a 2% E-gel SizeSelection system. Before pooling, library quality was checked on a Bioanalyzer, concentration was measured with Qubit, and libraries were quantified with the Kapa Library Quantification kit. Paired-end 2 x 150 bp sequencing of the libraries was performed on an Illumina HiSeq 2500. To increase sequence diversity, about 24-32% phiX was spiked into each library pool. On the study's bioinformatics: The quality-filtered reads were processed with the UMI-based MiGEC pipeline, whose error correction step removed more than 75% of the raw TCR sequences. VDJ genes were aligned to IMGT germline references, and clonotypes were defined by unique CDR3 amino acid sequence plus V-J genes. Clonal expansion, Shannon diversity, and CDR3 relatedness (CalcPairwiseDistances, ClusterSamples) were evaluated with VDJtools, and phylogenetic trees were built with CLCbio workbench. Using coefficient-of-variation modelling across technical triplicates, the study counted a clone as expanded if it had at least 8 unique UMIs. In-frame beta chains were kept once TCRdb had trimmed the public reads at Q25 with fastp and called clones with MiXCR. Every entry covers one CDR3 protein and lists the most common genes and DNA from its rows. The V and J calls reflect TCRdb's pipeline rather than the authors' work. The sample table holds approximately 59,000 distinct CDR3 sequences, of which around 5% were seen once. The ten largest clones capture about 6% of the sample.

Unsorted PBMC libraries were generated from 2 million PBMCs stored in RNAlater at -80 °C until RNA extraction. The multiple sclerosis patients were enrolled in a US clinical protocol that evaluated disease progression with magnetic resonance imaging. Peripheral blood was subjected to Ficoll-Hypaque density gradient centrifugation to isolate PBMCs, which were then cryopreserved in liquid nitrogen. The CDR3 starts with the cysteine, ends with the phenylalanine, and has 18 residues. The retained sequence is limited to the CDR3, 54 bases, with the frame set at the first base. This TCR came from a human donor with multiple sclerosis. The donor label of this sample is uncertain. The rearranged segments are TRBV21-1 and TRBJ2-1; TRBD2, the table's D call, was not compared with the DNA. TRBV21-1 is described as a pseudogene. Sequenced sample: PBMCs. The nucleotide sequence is TGTGCCAGCAGCAAGCCGGTCCGAGCGGGGGGGTGGCACGCTGAGCAGTTCTTC. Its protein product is CASSKPVRAGGWHAEQFF.